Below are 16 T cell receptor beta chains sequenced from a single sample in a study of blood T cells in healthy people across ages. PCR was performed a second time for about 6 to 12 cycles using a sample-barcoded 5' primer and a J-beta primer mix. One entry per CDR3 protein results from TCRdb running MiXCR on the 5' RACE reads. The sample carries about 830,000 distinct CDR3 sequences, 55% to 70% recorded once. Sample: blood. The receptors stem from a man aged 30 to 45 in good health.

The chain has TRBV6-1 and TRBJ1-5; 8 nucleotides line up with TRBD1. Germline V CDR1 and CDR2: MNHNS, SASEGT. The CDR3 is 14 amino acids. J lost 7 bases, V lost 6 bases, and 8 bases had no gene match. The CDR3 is CASRQGVDKQPQHF. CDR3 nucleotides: TGTGCCAGCAGACAGGGGGTAGATAAGCAGCCCCAGCATTTT.

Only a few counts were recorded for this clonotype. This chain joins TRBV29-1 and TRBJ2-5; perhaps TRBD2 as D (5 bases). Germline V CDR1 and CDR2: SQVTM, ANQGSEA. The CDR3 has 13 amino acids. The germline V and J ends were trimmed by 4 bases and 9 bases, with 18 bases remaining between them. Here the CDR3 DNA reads TGCAGCGTTGTGGGGAACCAGATGCGGGCCCAGTACTTC. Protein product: CSVVGNQMRAQYF. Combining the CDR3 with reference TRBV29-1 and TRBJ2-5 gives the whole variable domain SAVISQKPSRDICQRGTSLTIQCQVDSQVTMMFWYRQQPGQSLTLIATANQGSEATYESGFVIDKFPISRPNLTFSTLTVSNMSPEDSSIYLCSVVGNQMRAQYFGPGTRLLVL.

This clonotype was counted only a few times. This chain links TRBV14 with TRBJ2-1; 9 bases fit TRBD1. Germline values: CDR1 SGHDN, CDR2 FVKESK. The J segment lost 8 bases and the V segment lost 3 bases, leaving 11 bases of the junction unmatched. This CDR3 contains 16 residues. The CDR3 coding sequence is TGTGCCAGCAGCCAGTTAGGGACAGGGCTCAACGATGAGCAGTTCTTC. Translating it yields CASSQLGTGLNDEQFF.

The CDR3 spells CASTGPTGETQYF. In DNA, the CDR3 is TGTGCCAGTACAGGGCCTACTGGGGAGACCCAGTACTTC. The V and J genes are TRBV25-1 and TRBJ2-5; possible D gene TRBD1, 6 bases. V was shortened by 9 bases and J by 5 bases, with 16 bases between the two germline ends. Germline V gene lookup returns CDR1 MGHDK and CDR2 SYGVNS. The CDR3 runs 13 residues.

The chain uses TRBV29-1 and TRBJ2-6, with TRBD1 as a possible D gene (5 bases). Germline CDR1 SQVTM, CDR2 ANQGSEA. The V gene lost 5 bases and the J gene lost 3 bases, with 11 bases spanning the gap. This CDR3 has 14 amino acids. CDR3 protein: CSVLPRVGANVLTF. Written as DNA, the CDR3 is TGCAGCGTTTTACCCAGGGTTGGGGCCAACGTCCTGACTTTC.

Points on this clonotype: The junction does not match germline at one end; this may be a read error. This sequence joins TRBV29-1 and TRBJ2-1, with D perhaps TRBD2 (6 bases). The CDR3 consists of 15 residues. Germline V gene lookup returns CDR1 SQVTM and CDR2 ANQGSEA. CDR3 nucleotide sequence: TGTAGCGCCTACGGGAGCCTAGCGTCCTACAATGAGCAGTTCTTC. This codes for CSAYGSLASYNEQFF.

The CDR3 sequence is CASSRGHTEAKNIQYF. The DNA of the CDR3 is TGCGCCAGCAGCCGGGGACACACCGAAGCCAAAAACATTCAGTACTTC. The chain employs TRBV4-1 and TRBJ2-4; tentative D call: TRBD1 (6 bases). The germline gives CDR1 MGHRA, CDR2 YSYEKL. This CDR3 region has 16 residues. V lost 4 bases and J lost 0, with 13 bases in between.

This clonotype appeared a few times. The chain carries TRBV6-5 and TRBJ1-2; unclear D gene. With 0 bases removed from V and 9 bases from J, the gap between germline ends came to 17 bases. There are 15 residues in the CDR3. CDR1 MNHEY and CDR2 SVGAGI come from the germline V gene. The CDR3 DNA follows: TGTGCCAGCAGTTACTCGATTGCAGTACACCGGAGCTACACCTTC. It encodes CASSYSIAVHRSYTF.

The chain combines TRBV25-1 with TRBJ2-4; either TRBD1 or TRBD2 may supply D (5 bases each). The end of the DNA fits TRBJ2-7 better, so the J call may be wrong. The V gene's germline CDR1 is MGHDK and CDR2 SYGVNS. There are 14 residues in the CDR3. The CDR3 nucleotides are TGTGCCAGCAGCCAAGGGGAGCGGTTGAACGAGCAGTACTTC. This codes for CASSQGERLNEQYF.

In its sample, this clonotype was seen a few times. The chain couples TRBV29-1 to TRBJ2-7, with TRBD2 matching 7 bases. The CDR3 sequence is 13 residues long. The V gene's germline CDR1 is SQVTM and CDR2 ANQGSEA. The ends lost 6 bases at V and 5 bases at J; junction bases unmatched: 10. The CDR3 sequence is CSVSLPSGDEQYF. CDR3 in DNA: TGCAGCGTCTCTTTACCCAGCGGGGACGAGCAGTACTTC.

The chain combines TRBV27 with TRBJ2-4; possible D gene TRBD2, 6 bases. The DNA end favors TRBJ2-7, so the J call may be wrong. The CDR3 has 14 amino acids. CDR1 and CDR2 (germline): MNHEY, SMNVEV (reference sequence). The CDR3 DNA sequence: TGTGCCAGCAGACCCCATGGGGGGACCTACGAGCAGTACTTC. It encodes CASRPHGGTYEQYF.

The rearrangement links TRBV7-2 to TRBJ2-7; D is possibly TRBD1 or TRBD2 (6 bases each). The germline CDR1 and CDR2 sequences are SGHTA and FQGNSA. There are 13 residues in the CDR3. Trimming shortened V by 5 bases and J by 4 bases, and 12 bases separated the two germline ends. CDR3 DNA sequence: TGTGCCAGCAGCCGAGTAGGGGGGTACGAGCAGTACTTC. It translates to CASSRVGGYEQYF.

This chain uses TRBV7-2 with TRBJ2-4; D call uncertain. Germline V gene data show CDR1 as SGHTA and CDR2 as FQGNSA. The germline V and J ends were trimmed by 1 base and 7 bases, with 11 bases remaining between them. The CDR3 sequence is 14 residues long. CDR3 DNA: TGTGCCAGCAGCTTAGTCCCGGATGGGAACATTCAGTACTTC. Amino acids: CASSLVPDGNIQYF.

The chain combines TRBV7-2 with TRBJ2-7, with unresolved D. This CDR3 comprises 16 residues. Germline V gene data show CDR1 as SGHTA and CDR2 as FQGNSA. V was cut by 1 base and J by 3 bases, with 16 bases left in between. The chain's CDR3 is CASSLVGASSDYEQYF. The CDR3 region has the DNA TGTGCCAGCAGCTTAGTAGGTGCCAGTTCGGACTACGAGCAGTACTTC.

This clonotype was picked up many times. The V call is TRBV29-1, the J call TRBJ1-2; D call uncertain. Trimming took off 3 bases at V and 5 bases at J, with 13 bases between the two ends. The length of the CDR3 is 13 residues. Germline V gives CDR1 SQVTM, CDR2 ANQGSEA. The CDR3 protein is CSVDGPSGYGYTF. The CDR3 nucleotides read TGCAGCGTTGATGGCCCTTCGGGGTATGGCTACACCTTC.

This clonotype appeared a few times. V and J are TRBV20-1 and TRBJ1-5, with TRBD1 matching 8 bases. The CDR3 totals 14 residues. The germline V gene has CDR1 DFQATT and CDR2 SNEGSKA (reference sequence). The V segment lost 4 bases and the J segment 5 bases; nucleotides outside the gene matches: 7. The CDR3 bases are TGCAGTGCTATAAGTGGACAGGGCGATCAGCCCCAGCATTTT. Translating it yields CSAISGQGDQPQHF.